This TCR beta chain was sequenced in a study of low-dose radiotherapy and immunotherapy resistance in tumors. Study as a whole: With fractions of 0.5 Gy given every 2 weeks, Cohort 1 accumulated a total of 6.5 Gy. Patients were treated with intravenous nivolumab at 240 mg every two weeks and were also dosed with ipilimumab at 1 mg/kg every six weeks. One day prior to radiation and immunotherapy, intravenous cyclophosphamide at 200 mg/m2 was given, repeated every two weeks.

Documented time point: after trial treatment. Regarding treatment: LDRT plus nivolumab, ipilimumab, low-dose cyclophosphamide and aspirin (RACIN trial). Advanced solid tumors lacking tumor-infiltrating lymphocytes were present in eligible patients. CDR1 SGHRS and CDR2 YFSETQ come from the germline V gene. This CDR3 is built from 14 residues. Trimming cost V 4 bases and J 6 bases, with 16 bases left between them. First-strand cDNA used TRAV- and TRBV-specific primers, covering alpha and beta chains. For amplifying TCRs, the PCR ran for 20 to 25 cycles with Phusion, which was used together with a constant-region primer and the adapter on the V primers. TCRdb independently ran MiXCR on the reads; one entry per CDR3 protein. The sample lists about 39,000 distinct CDR3 sequences; about 20% were seen once. This clonotype occurred many times.

This chain joins TRBV5-1 and TRBJ1-2; TRBD1 might be the D (6 bases). The starting material was PBMCs, obtained after low-dose radiotherapy plus immunotherapy. This TCR derives from a female donor with ovarian cancer. The chain's CDR3 is CASSSTTGNHGYTF. DNA for the CDR3: TGCGCCAGCAGCAGCACCACAGGGAACCATGGCTACACCTTC.